A single T cell receptor beta chain is shown here with its context. The trim removed 6 bases at V and 7 bases at J, leaving 9 bases unmatched. The CDR3 length is 15 residues. The germline V gene has CDR1 KGHSH and CDR2 LQKENI. This sample was included in a study of T cell responses to AZD1222 COVID-19 vaccine. Some clones are missing from TCRdb's copy, which holds only in-frame ones; the method was immunoSEQ multiplex PCR. The top ten clones hold 7.7% of a sample with 200,000 or so clones, 85% to 90% of them seen once. The chain recombines TRBV18 with TRBJ1-4; 9 bases align to TRBD1. This receptor was identified in an adult in good health. Specimen: peripheral blood, collected on day 0 of AZD1222 vaccination. This CDR3 is CASSRYRGPGEKLFF. The CDR3 DNA reads TGTGCCAGCTCGCGTTACAGGGGGCCAGGTGAAAAACTGTTTTTT.